A selection of T cell receptor beta chains follows, all from one sample in a study of control samples from healthy donors and cancer patients. TCRdb's copy holds only in-frame clones and misses some; the assay was immunoSEQ multiplex PCR. The table lists 100,000 to 150,000 clones, roughly 90% of them singletons, with about 2.3% in the top ten. The sample was blood. Receptors originate from a man aged 40-50 years in good health. The CDR3 runs from the conserved cysteine through the conserved F or W. The order of the fields is J gene, clone size, D gene, V gene, CDR3 protein, CDR3 DNA. D genes are given only for firm matches. Size is stated for part of the rows, as once, few or many counts, or as a class when the clone is expanded.

>TRBJ1-3|NA|NA|TRBV18
CASSPLSGEGYSGNTIYF
TGTGCCAGCTCACCACTCTCAGGGGAAGGCTACTCTGGAAACACCATATATTTT
>TRBJ2-3|NA|NA|TRBV19
CASSGRGVGDTQYF
TGTGCCAGTAGTGGTCGAGGGGTGGGAGATACGCAGTATTTT
>TRBJ1-3|NA|NA|TRBV5-1
CASSLDRSGNTIYF
TGCGCCAGCAGCTTGGATAGGTCTGGAAACACCATATATTTT
>TRBJ1-1|NA|NA|TRBV7-6
CASSLGRNTEAFF
TGTGCCAGCAGCTTAGGTCGAAACACTGAAGCTTTCTTT
>TRBJ2-7|NA|NA|TRBV2
CASSDDSSEQYF
TGTGCCAGCAGTGACGACAGTTCCGAGCAGTACTTC
>TRBJ1-5|NA|NA|TRBV10-2
CASSGGMGGRNSQPQHF
TGCGCCAGCAGTGGGGGCATGGGGGGCAGGAATAGTCAGCCCCAGCATTTT
>TRBJ1-4|NA|NA|TRBV19
CASSASSGTLNEKLFF
TGTGCCAGTAGTGCCTCATCAGGGACCCTGAATGAAAAACTGTTTTTT
>TRBJ1-1|NA|NA|TRBV19
CASSAQDGATEAFF
TGTGCCAGTAGTGCCCAGGACGGGGCAACTGAAGCTTTCTTT
>TRBJ1-3|NA|NA|TRBV12-3/TRBV12-4
CASSLSTGNTIYF
TGTGCCAGCAGTCTATCCACGGGAAACACCATATATTTT
>TRBJ2-7|NA|NA|TRBV24-1
CATSDSDSREQYF
TGTGCCACCAGTGACTCGGACAGTCGCGAGCAGTACTTC
>TRBJ2-1|NA|TRBD2|TRBV11-2
CASSLSVAGVLEQFF
TGTGCCAGCAGCTTATCAGTAGCGGGGGTTCTTGAGCAGTTCTTC
>TRBJ1-3|NA|NA|TRBV10-2
CATSPGGTIYF
TGCGCCACCAGTCCCGGGGGCACCATATATTTT
>TRBJ1-1|NA|TRBD1|TRBV6-9
CASRSGQGEAFF
TGTGCCAGCAGGTCCGGACAGGGAGAAGCTTTCTTT
>TRBJ2-7|NA|NA|TRBV24-1
CATSDFIQQQYF
TGTGCCACCAGTGATTTTATACAGCAGCAGTACTTC
>TRBJ2-7|NA|NA|TRBV7-8
CASSSGALGYF
TGTGCCAGCAGCTCAGGAGCACTTGGGTACTTC
>TRBJ2-7|NA|NA|TRBV5-1
CASSRGRQGDEQYF
TGCGCCAGCAGCCGAGGACGGCAAGGCGACGAGCAGTACTTC
>TRBJ1-1|NA|TRBD1|TRBV10-3
CAIRTGGTEAFF
TGTGCCATTAGGACAGGGGGCACTGAAGCTTTCTTT
>TRBJ1-2|once|NA|TRBV5-1
CASSPDRYGGYTF
TGCGCCAGCAGCCCCGACAGGTATGGTGGCTACACCTTC
>TRBJ2-3|NA|TRBD2|TRBV7-9
CASSFRTSGGTDTQYF
TGTGCCAGCAGCTTCAGGACTAGCGGGGGCACAGATACGCAGTATTTT
>TRBJ2-7|NA|NA|TRBV2
CASRGDSYEQYF
TGTGCCAGCAGGGGGGACTCCTACGAGCAGTACTTC
>TRBJ2-3|NA|NA|TRBV11-3
CASSPGPAPTDTQYF
TGTGCCAGCAGCCCGGGGCCAGCACCCACAGATACGCAGTATTTT
>TRBJ2-7|NA|NA|TRBV9
CASSPGQSGALHEQYF
TGTGCCAGCAGCCCCGGACAGTCTGGTGCTCTCCACGAGCAGTACTTC
>TRBJ2-5|NA|NA|TRBV3-1/TRBV3-2
CASSQAPGPGTQYF
TGTGCCAGCAGCCAAGCACCCGGGCCTGGGACCCAGTACTTC
>TRBJ1-3|NA|TRBD1|TRBV5-1
CASSLATGNGNTIYF
TGCGCCAGCAGCTTGGCGACAGGGAATGGAAACACCATATATTTT
>TRBJ1-3|NA|TRBD1|TRBV5-5
CASSGTGGSGNTIYF
TGTGCCAGCAGCGGAACAGGGGGTTCTGGAAACACCATATATTTT
>TRBJ2-7|NA|NA|TRBV19
CASSRMAGGDEQYF
TGTGCCAGTAGTCGGATGGCAGGGGGGGACGAGCAGTACTTC
>TRBJ1-2|NA|NA|TRBV5-1
CASSFSADYGYTF
TGCGCCAGCAGCTTTTCGGCAGACTATGGCTACACCTTC
>TRBJ2-1|NA|NA|TRBV6-5
CASTPPGARDNEQFF
TGTGCCAGCACTCCCCCGGGGGCTCGGGACAATGAGCAGTTCTTC
>TRBJ1-5|NA|NA|TRBV27
CASSFREGQPQHF
TGTGCCAGCAGTTTTCGGGAAGGTCAGCCCCAGCATTTT
>TRBJ2-5|NA|TRBD1|TRBV5-6
CASSRETGGAETQYF
TGTGCCAGCAGCCGTGAGACAGGGGGCGCAGAGACCCAGTACTTC
>TRBJ1-5|NA|TRBD1|TRBV28
CASSLRGGLLNQPQHF
TGTGCCAGCAGTTTACGAGGGGGCCTCCTCAATCAGCCCCAGCATTTT
>TRBJ2-5|NA|NA|TRBV14
CASSQPGGETQYF
TGTGCCAGCAGCCAGCCCGGGGGAGAGACCCAGTACTTC
>TRBJ1-6|NA|NA|TRBV2
CASSRSDGGNSPLHF
TGTGCCAGCAGCAGATCAGACGGGGGGAATTCACCCCTCCACTTT
>TRBJ2-2|once|NA|TRBV5-4
CASSPGRGDTGELFF
TGTGCCAGCAGCCCGGGCAGGGGAGACACCGGGGAGCTGTTTTTT
>TRBJ2-7|NA|NA|TRBV29-1
CSATGTSFEQYF
TGCAGCGCAACCGGGACGTCTTTCGAGCAGTACTTC
>TRBJ2-7|NA|TRBD1|TRBV5-6
CASSGGTGSSYEQYF
TGTGCCAGCAGCGGCGGGACAGGAAGCTCCTACGAGCAGTACTTC
>TRBJ1-5|NA|NA|TRBV14
CASSPGPFQPQHF
TGTGCCAGCAGCCCGGGACCTTTTCAGCCCCAGCATTTT
>TRBJ2-1|NA|NA|TRBV6-5
CAWSSYNEQFF
TGTGCCTGGAGCTCCTACAATGAGCAGTTCTTC
>TRBJ1-1|NA|NA|TRBV19
CASSSETNTEAFF
TGTGCCAGTAGTAGTGAGACGAACACTGAAGCTTTCTTT
>TRBJ2-2|NA|NA|TRBV5-1
CASSLVQGANTGELFF
TGCGCCAGCAGCTTGGTGCAGGGTGCGAACACCGGGGAGCTGTTTTTT
>TRBJ2-1|NA|TRBD2|TRBV6-2/TRBV6-3
CASSRLAGGYNEQFF
TGTGCCAGCAGTCGGCTAGCGGGGGGTTACAATGAGCAGTTCTTC
>TRBJ1-1|NA|NA|TRBV7-6
CASSLVPSELTEAFF
TGTGCCAGCAGCTTAGTTCCTTCCGAACTCACTGAAGCTTTCTTT
>TRBJ2-1|NA|TRBD2|TRBV5-1
CASGSVGGGWRNEQFF
TGCGCCAGCGGATCGGTAGGCGGGGGGTGGCGGAATGAGCAGTTCTTC
>TRBJ2-5|NA|NA|TRBV7-3
CASSLTGGWETQYF
TGTGCCAGCAGCTTAACCGGGGGCTGGGAGACCCAGTACTTC
>TRBJ1-2|NA|TRBD1|TRBV2
CASRKTGSNYGYTF
TGTGCCAGCAGAAAGACAGGGTCTAACTATGGCTACACCTTC